Reported below is one T cell receptor (beta chain). Its cognate antigen is unknown. The data were produced by immunoSEQ multiplex PCR, yet TCRdb's version contains in-frame clones alone and is incomplete. Among approximately 150,000 clones listed, about 89% were seen once. The data are from a study of T cell responses to AZD1222 COVID-19 vaccine. Study conclusions and caveats: Rises in breadth and depth of Spike-specific TCRs came after two AZD1222 doses. Repertoires in all cases were sampled only once the peak T cell response had passed.

CDR1 is SGHVS and CDR2 is FQNEAQ in the germline V gene. The CDR3 spans 16 residues. Trimming removed 5 bases from V and 3 bases from J; junction bases left unmatched: 3. The rearrangement joins TRBV7-8 to TRBJ2-1, with 14 bases fitting TRBD2. Material: peripheral blood, obtained on day 0 of AZD1222 vaccination. This TCR was sampled from an adult in good health. The CDR3 loop is CASSRTSGGFYNEQFF. In nucleotides, the CDR3 is TGTGCCAGCAGCAGGACTAGCGGGGGGTTCTACAATGAGCAGTTCTTC.